This T cell receptor beta chain was profiled in a study of cytomegalovirus exposure and HLA in healthy donors. Study-level findings and limits: Later analysis identified a missense DCLRE1C variant that was linked to TCR beta V- and J-gene trimming. Specificity of a few CMV-associated chains for CMV antigens was verified in vitro. In presence/absence analyses, roughly uniform sequencing depth across donors was assumed.

Turning to this clone: As yet, its antigen is unknown.

V was trimmed by 6 bases and J by 5 bases, leaving 13 bases between them. CDR1 and CDR2 from the germline V gene are MDHEN and SYDVKM. The CDR3 sequence is 13 residues long. It was with 60 Vbeta and 13 Jbeta primers that the PCR ran. Sequencing used immunoSEQ multiplex PCR; TCRdb keeps in-frame clones, though not all of them. The sample carries 110,000 to 150,000 clones, roughly three quarters recorded once. This chain uses TRBV28 with TRBJ2-5, with D unclear. Sequencing used PBMCs. The sequence was collected from a woman under 40 in good health and CMV-seronegative. The CDR3 loop is CASSPRARETQYF. The CDR3 DNA reads TGTGCCAGCAGCCCACGAGCCAGGGAGACCCAGTACTTC.